This entry lists 17 T cell receptor beta chains sequenced from one sample in a study of preoperative IRX-2 immunotherapy in early breast cancer. Regarding treatment: preoperative locoregional IRX-2 cytokine immunotherapy. The table came from immunoSEQ multiplex PCR; TCRdb's copy has only in-frame clones and leaves some out. The table has roughly 4,900 clones, roughly 67% seen once. This sample comprised tumor tissue, obtained before IRX-2 immunotherapy. These TCRs come from a human donor with breast cancer.

The chain couples TRBV6-8 to TRBJ2-3, with TRBD1 matching 7 bases. This CDR3 is built from 14 residues. Trimming cost V 5 bases and J 3 bases; bases outside gene matches: 5. Looked up from germline, CDR1 is MNHGY and CDR2 is SAAAGT. In DNA form, the CDR3 reads TGTGCCAGCAGTCCCAGACAGGGTACAGATACGCAGTATTTT. Translation gives CASSPRQGTDTQYF.

This clone was recorded only once. V is TRBV12-5 and J is TRBJ2-7; D gene ambiguous. Trimming took off 1 base at V and 6 bases at J, with 10 bases between the two ends. The CDR3 runs to 13 residues. The germline V gene has CDR1 LGHNT and CDR2 FRNRAP. CDR3 DNA sequence: TGTGCTAGTGGTTTGGCCTCCCAAAGCGAGCAGTACTTC. Its protein is CASGLASQSEQYF.

CDR3 DNA: TGTGCCAGCAGTCGCCCCCTCGGGGCCCGCGCTGAAGCTTTCTTT. This sequence encodes CASSRPLGARAEAFF. The V call is TRBV28, the J call TRBJ1-1; tentatively, D is TRBD1 (5 bases). The CDR3 runs to 15 residues. Trimming removed 5 bases from V and 6 bases from J, with 19 bases in between. Germline values: CDR1 MDHEN, CDR2 SYDVKM.

This rearrangement joins TRBV6-8 to TRBJ2-7; the match to TRBD2 covers 7 bases. Germline lookup yields CDR1 MNHGY and CDR2 SAAAGT. The CDR3 consists of 13 residues. Trimming took 5 bases from V and 2 from J; bases not matched to a gene: 3. CDR3 residues: CASSHGRTYEQYF. The CDR3 bases are TGTGCCAGCAGTCACGGGAGGACCTACGAGCAGTACTTC.

In its sample, this clone was seen once. The chain recombines TRBV5-1 with TRBJ1-3; the D is unclear. CDR3 size: 14 residues. The germline V and J ends were trimmed by 2 bases and 1 base, with 7 bases remaining between them. The germline CDR1 and CDR2 sequences are SGHRS and YFSETQ. Here the CDR3 reads CASSLYASGNTIYF. CDR3 in DNA: TGCGCCAGCAGCTTATACGCTTCTGGAAACACCATATATTTT.

This chain links TRBV18 with TRBJ1-2; TRBD1 aligns across 7 bases. The CDR3 runs to 13 residues. J lost 6 bases, V lost 2 bases, and 3 bases had no gene match. Germline values: CDR1 KGHSH, CDR2 LQKENI. The CDR3 DNA reads TGTGCCAGCTCACCAGACAGGGAGGATGGCTACACCTTC. This gives the protein CASSPDREDGYTF.

This chain's CDR3 is CASSLRQGLAGELFF. CDR3 nucleotide sequence: TGCGCCAGCAGCTTGCGACAGGGACTGGCCGGGGAGCTGTTTTTT. J is TRBJ2-2 and V is TRBV23-1; TRBD1 is a possible D gene (7 bases). Being an ORF, TRBV23-1 has a function that is uncertain. This CDR3 is 15 amino acids long. Trimming pared 6 bases from V and 6 bases from J, leaving 17 bases between.

V usage is TRBV6-8 and J usage is TRBJ1-3; a possible D gene is TRBD1 (6 bases). The CDR3 has 14 residues. In germline, CDR1 is MNHGY, CDR2 SAAAGT. V was shortened by 6 bases and J by 10 bases, with 19 bases between the two germline ends. CDR3: CASSRTGYEGTIYF. DNA for the CDR3: TGTGCCAGCAGCCGAACAGGGTACGAAGGAACCATATATTTT.

The chain combines TRBV11-3 with TRBJ2-2, with D perhaps matching TRBD1 (6 bases). CDR1 and CDR2 (germline): SGHNT, YENEEA. This CDR3 comprises 16 residues. Trimming removed 5 bases from V and 5 bases from J, with 18 bases in between. The CDR3: CASSPQTGIRTGELFF. Here the CDR3 DNA reads TGTGCCAGCAGCCCACAAACAGGGATCAGGACCGGGGAGCTGTTTTTT. The variable domain in full, with the rest retrieved from reference TRBV11-3 and TRBJ2-2, is EAGVVQSPRYKIIEKKQPVAFWCNPISGHNTLYWYLQNLGQGPELLIRYENEEAVDDSQLPKDRFSAERLKGVDSTLKIQPAELGDSAVYLCASSPQTGIRTGELFFGEGSRLTVL.

This clone was counted a few times. The V call is TRBV15, the J call TRBJ1-4; no clear D gene. Germline V CDR1 and CDR2: LNHNV, YYDKDF (reference sequence). The CDR3 runs to 14 residues. V was clipped by 0 bases and J by 5 bases, with 7 bases between them. In DNA, the CDR3 is TGTGCCACCAGCAGAGATGGCGGAAATGAAAAACTGTTTTTT. It encodes CATSRDGGNEKLFF.

The J gene is TRBJ1-5, the V gene TRBV7-6; 9 bases fit TRBD1. The CDR3 is 15 amino acids. V lost 1 base to trimming and J lost 4 bases; unmatched junction nucleotides: 2. Germline V lookup: CDR1 SGHVS, CDR2 FNYEAQ. CDR3 protein: CASSLGGTGNQPQHF. CDR3 in DNA: TGTGCCAGCAGCTTAGGAGGGACAGGGAATCAGCCCCAGCATTTT.

The gene calls are TRBV5-1 and TRBJ2-3; D remains unclear. V lost 0 bases and J lost 1, with 15 bases in between. Germline CDR1 and CDR2: SGHRS and YFSETQ. This CDR3 is 17 amino acids long. CDR3 coding DNA: TGCGCCAGCAGCTTGGGGTTGCAGTCCCTTGGCACAGATACGCAGTATTTT. Protein: CASSLGLQSLGTDTQYF.

V usage is TRBV10-2 and J usage is TRBJ1-2; TRBD1 might be the D (6 bases). This CDR3 spans 14 amino acids. The V end was cut by 6 bases, the J end by 0 bases, with 11 bases between. CDR1 and CDR2 (germline): WSHSY, SAAADI. CDR3 DNA: TGCGCCAGCAGCCCGACAGGCGCTAACTATGGCTACACCTTC. Residues: CASSPTGANYGYTF.

The chain links TRBV22-1 to TRBJ1-2. TRBV22-1 is an annotated pseudogene. The CDR3 consists of 12 residues. The CDR3 sequence is CASSLRGYGYTF. The DNA of the CDR3 is TGTGCCAGCAGTTTACGGGGGTACGGCTACACCTTC.

This chain uses TRBV11-3 with TRBJ2-7, with 12 bases lining up with TRBD2. The ends lost 1 base at V and 1 base at J; junction bases unmatched: 11. CDR3 length equals 19 residues. CDR1 and CDR2 (germline): SGHNT, YENEEA. The CDR3, as DNA: TGTGCCAGCAGCTTAGTTGGACTAGCGGGGAGGAAACCTTCCTACGAGCAGTACTTC. Amino acid sequence: CASSLVGLAGRKPSYEQYF.

CDR3 DNA sequence: TGTGCCAGCGGTAGAGCGGGAGGTGCATCCTACAATGAGCAGTTCTTC. Translated: CASGRAGGASYNEQFF. J is TRBJ2-1 and V is TRBV6-8; 9 bases match TRBD2. The junction had 9 bases not matched to a gene; V was cut back by 8 bases and J by 1 base. The CDR3 loop spans 16 amino acids. Germline V gene lookup returns CDR1 MNHGY and CDR2 SAAAGT.

The chain employs TRBV6-8 and TRBJ1-3; 9 bases match TRBD1. CDR3 length: 16 amino acids. Germline values: CDR1 MNHGY, CDR2 SAAAGT. J lost 4 bases, V lost 2 bases, and 6 bases had no gene match. CDR3 residues: CASSYLGQGSGNTIYF. In DNA, the CDR3 is TGTGCCAGCAGTTACCTCGGACAGGGGTCCGGAAACACCATATATTTT.